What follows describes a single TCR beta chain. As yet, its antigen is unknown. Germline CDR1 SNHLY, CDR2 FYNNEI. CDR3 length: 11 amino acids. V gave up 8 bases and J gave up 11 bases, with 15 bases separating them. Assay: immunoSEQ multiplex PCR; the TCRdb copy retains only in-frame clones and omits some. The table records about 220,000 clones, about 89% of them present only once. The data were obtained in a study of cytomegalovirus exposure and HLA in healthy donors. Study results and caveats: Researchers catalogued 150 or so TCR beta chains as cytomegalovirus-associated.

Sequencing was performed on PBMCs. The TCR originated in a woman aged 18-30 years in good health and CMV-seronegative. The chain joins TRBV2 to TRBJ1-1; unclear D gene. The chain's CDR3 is CASRQDKAAFF. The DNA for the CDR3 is TGTGCCAGCCGACAAGACAAGGCGGCTTTCTTT.